A selection of T cell receptor beta chains follows, all from one sample in a study of early T cells in non-severe SARS-CoV-2 infection. TCRdb re-called the 5' RACE reads with MiXCR, one entry per CDR3 protein. Of about 64,000 distinct CDR3 sequences listed, less than 15% are singletons. Material: whole blood. Receptors originate from an adult who was a healthcare worker with PCR-confirmed SARS-CoV-2 infection or an uninfected control (not recorded which). Both conserved end residues are part of each CDR3. D genes are given only for firm matches. Size is omitted from some rows. Given values are once, few, many or a class for expanded clones.

v_call,j_call,d_call,clone_size,cdr3_aa,cdr3_nt
TRBV5-5,TRBJ2-1,TRBD1,.,CASSFTVVGIRTGGVDEQFF,TGTGCCAGCAGCTTCACCGTTGTAGGGATCAGGACAGGGGGTGTAGATGAGCAGTTCTTC
TRBV30,TRBJ2-2,TRBD2,few,CAWSVEGLASGVNTGELFF,TGTGCCTGGAGTGTAGAGGGACTAGCGTCGGGAGTTAACACCGGGGAGCTGTTTTTT
TRBV12-3/TRBV12-4,TRBJ1-5,.,.,CASSLVSQARNQPQHF,TGTGCCAGCAGTTTAGTCTCGCAGGCACGCAATCAGCCCCAGCATTTT
TRBV5-4,TRBJ2-5,TRBD2,few,CASSLILAGGVETQYF,TGTGCCAGCAGCTTGATCTTAGCGGGGGGAGTTGAGACCCAGTACTTC
TRBV5-1,TRBJ1-1,.,.,CASSDGNLNTEAFF,TGCGCCAGCAGCGACGGTAACCTGAACACTGAAGCTTTCTTT
TRBV20-1,TRBJ1-2,TRBD1,few,CSARTPTGPYGYTF,TGCAGTGCTAGAACTCCGACAGGGCCCTATGGCTACACCTTC
TRBV6-5,TRBJ2-1,TRBD1,many,CASSYDTDRGNEQFF,TGTGCCAGCAGTTACGACACGGACAGGGGAAATGAGCAGTTCTTC
TRBV6-5,TRBJ2-6,.,many,CASNSGANVLTF,TGTGCCAGCAACTCTGGGGCCAACGTCCTGACTTTC
TRBV7-2,TRBJ2-1,TRBD1,.,CASSLGTGYPDEQFF,TGTGCCAGCAGCTTAGGGACAGGGTATCCGGATGAGCAGTTCTTC
TRBV5-6,TRBJ1-1,TRBD1,many,CASTFGVRTGRSTEAFF,TGTGCCAGCACCTTTGGGGTGCGGACAGGGAGGAGCACTGAAGCTTTCTTT
TRBV7-7,TRBJ2-6,.,many,CASSLAPRGGGANVLTF,TGTGCTAGCAGCTTAGCCCCGAGGGGCGGTGGGGCCAACGTCCTGACTTTC
TRBV7-9,TRBJ1-5,.,many,CASSPRGGSNQPQHF,TGTGCCAGCAGCCCCAGGGGAGGAAGCAATCAGCCCCAGCATTTT
TRBV15,TRBJ2-7,.,.,CATKTGHALYEQYF,TGTGCCACTAAAACAGGGCATGCCCTCTACGAGCAGTACTTC
TRBV7-9,TRBJ2-5,.,few,CASSLVLRETQYF,TGTGCCAGCAGCTTAGTTCTGAGGGAGACCCAGTACTTC
TRBV5-1,TRBJ1-3,.,.,CASSSTAGNTIYF,TGCGCCAGCAGTTCAACAGCTGGAAACACCATATATTTT
TRBV6-1,TRBJ1-4,TRBD1,.,CASRGTGFEKLFF,TGTGCCAGCAGGGGGACAGGGTTTGAAAAACTGTTTTTT
TRBV10-1,TRBJ2-7,.,few,CALRALGLYF,TGCGCCCTCAGGGCGTTAGGTCTGTACTTC
TRBV6-5,TRBJ2-5,TRBD2,many,CASSYVLAGAGETQYF,TGTGCCAGCAGTTACGTCCTAGCGGGGGCGGGGGAGACCCAGTACTTC
TRBV3-1,TRBJ1-2,TRBD1,.,CASSHGQGAYGYTF,TGTGCCAGCAGCCACGGACAGGGGGCCTATGGCTACACCTTC
TRBV7-8,TRBJ2-3,.,few,CASSLGGGLSTDTQYF,TGTGCCAGCAGCTTAGGGGGGGGCCTTAGCACAGATACGCAGTATTTT
TRBV20-1,TRBJ1-1,.,.,CSARGIRGAAEAFF,TGCAGTGCTAGAGGCATACGGGGGGCCGCTGAAGCTTTCTTT